Shown below are 2 T cell receptor beta chains from a single sample sequenced in a study of CD8+CD57+ T cells in acquired aplastic anemia. Flow cytometry had shown expanded CD8+CD57+ cells in the patients chosen for sequencing. The study profiled TCR beta VDJ and CDR3 using genomic DNA as template. TCRdb itself ran the reads through MiXCR, one entry per CDR3 protein. The sample includes around 150,000 distinct CDR3 sequences, under 55% seen only once; the top ten take approximately 3%. The sample comprised sorted CD4+, CD8+, or CD8+CD57+ T cells (not recorded which) from PBMCs. The source is a human donor with aplastic anemia.

This clonotype has more than one count but fewer than ten. The rearrangement uses TRBV6-2 or TRBV6-3 and TRBJ1-2, with D tentatively TRBD1 (6 bases). Germline CDR1 reads MNHEY; CDR2 reads SVGEGT. The CDR3 consists of 19 residues. The V end lost 2 bases, the J end lost 0 bases, and 22 bases lay between the germline ends. The CDR3 reads CASSYGMGGETRANYGYTF. CDR3 in DNA: TGTGCCAGCAGTTACGGAATGGGGGGCGAGACCAGAGCTAACTATGGCTACACCTTC.

This clonotype was seen repeatedly, ten times or more. V usage is TRBV24-1 and J usage is TRBJ2-3; 7 bases agree with TRBD1. This CDR3 region has 15 residues. The germline gives CDR1 KGHDR, CDR2 SFDVKD. Germline trimming cut 3 bases from V and 4 bases from J; bases unmatched to any gene: 6. CDR3 residues: CATSDGQVISDTQYF. CDR3 in DNA: TGTGCCACCAGTGATGGACAGGTTATATCAGATACGCAGTATTTT.